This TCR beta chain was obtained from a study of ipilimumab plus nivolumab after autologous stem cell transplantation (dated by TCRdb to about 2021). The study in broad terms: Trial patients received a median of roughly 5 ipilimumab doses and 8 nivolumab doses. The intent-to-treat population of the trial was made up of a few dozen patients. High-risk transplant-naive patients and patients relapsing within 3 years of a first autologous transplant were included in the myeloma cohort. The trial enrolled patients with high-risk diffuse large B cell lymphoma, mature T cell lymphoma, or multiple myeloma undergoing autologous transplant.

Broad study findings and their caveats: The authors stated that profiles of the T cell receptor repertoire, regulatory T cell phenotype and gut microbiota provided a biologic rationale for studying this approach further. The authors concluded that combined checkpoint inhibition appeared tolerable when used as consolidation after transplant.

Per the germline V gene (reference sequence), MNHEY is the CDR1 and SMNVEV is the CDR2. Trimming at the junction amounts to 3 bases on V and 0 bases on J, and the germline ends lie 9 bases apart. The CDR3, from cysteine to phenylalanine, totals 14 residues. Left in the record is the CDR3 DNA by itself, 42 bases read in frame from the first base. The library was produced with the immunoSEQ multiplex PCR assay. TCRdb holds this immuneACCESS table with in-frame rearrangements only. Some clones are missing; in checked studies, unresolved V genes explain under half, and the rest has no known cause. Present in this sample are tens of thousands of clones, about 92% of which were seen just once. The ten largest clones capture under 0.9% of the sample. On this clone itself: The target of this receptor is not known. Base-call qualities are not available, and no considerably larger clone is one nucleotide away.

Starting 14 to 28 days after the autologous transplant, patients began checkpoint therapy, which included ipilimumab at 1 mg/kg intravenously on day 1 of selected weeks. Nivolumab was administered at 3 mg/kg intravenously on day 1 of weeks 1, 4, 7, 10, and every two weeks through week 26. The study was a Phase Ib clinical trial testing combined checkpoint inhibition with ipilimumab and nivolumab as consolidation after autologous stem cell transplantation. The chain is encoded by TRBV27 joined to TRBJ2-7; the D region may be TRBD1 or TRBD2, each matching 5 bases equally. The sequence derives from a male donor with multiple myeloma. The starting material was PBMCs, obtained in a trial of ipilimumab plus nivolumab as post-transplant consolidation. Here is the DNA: TGTGCCAGCAGTTTTGCAGGGACCTCCTACGAGCAGTACTTC. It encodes CASSFAGTSYEQYF.